This T cell receptor (beta chain) appears in the sequencing data of a study of cytomegalovirus exposure and HLA in healthy donors. In the study overall: Out of around 360 genotyped donors, roughly 83% belonged to the Caucasian-associated ancestry cluster. Points from the study as a whole: Being indistinguishable, some V segments were excluded, TRBV6-2 and TRBV6-3 among them. According to a later analysis, donors in an Asian-associated ancestry cluster reportedly had fewer N-insertions than the 666-donor mean. Prior analysis indicated that the majority of TCR beta V segments exhibited productivity approximately 87% or approximately 30% of the time.

To note about this clone: Its antigen is as yet unknown.

PCR involved 60 Vbeta and 13 Jbeta primers. Some clones are missing from TCRdb's copy, which holds only in-frame ones; the method was immunoSEQ multiplex PCR. The sample holds 150,000 to 200,000 clones, 84% seen once. There are 17 residues in the CDR3. Trimming cost V 4 bases and J 0 bases, with 19 bases left between them. Germline V lookup: CDR1 SGHTA, CDR2 FQGTGA. This rearrangement joins TRBV7-3 to TRBJ2-7; D may be TRBD1 (6 bases). The TCR was taken from a boy aged 10-17 years in good health and CMV-seronegative. The material sequenced was PBMCs. CDR3 residues: CASSWKLTGSSSYEQYF. In DNA, the CDR3 is TGTGCCAGCAGCTGGAAATTAACAGGGTCAAGCTCCTACGAGCAGTACTTC.